A selection of T cell receptor beta chains follows, all from one sample in a study of cytomegalovirus exposure and HLA in healthy donors. Using immunoSEQ multiplex PCR, the repertoire was profiled, and TCRdb retains in-frame clones only, with some absent. This table has fewer than 100,000 clones, roughly 80% appearing once. The material sequenced was PBMCs. The receptor set was obtained from a male donor in good health and CMV-seronegative. Each CDR3 is given with its conserved first and last residue. The order of the fields is CDR3 length, V gene, D gene, CDR3 protein. The D gene is left open where the match is weak.

length: 14
V: TRBV5-6
D: -
CDR3: CASSLGQPNYGYTF

length: 17
V: TRBV7-3
D: TRBD1
CDR3: CASSPQGRQVGTGELFF

length: 13
V: TRBV19
D: -
CDR3: CASRGQFGQPQNF

length: 16
V: TRBV15
D: -
CDR3: CATSRTSLGARQPQNF

length: 14
V: TRBV12-5
D: -
CDR3: CASGLVGLTYEQYF

length: 14
V: TRBV18
D: TRBD1
CDR3: CASTGAERNTEAFF

length: 14
V: TRBV5-8
D: -
CDR3: CASSRTGSQDTQYF

length: 16
V: TRBV2
D: -
CDR3: CTSSPPRVGGGNTIYF

length: 16
V: TRBV5-4
D: TRBD2
CDR3: CASSRSSGRASYEQYF

length: 14
V: TRBV7-2
D: -
CDR3: CASNPGWQGDGYTF

length: 13
V: TRBV2
D: -
CDR3: CASSLFRENEQFF

length: 13
V: TRBV30
D: -
CDR3: CAWSVGGTGELFF

length: 13
V: TRBV5-5
D: TRBD1
CDR3: CASSQGADTEAFF

length: 14
V: TRBV11-3
D: TRBD2
CDR3: CASSSLAGANEQFF

length: 13
V: TRBV6-1
D: -
CDR3: CATTGRHDTEAFF

length: 15
V: TRBV6-5
D: -
CDR3: CASSSREGRVTEAFF

length: 14
V: TRBV4-2
D: TRBD1
CDR3: CASSQDGTGAGYTF

length: 15
V: TRBV30
D: -
CDR3: CAWSAAGQLRGEAFF

length: 15
V: TRBV19
D: TRBD1
CDR3: CASSPDQGAYETQYF

length: 13
V: TRBV2
D: TRBD1
CDR3: CASSKGTAYEQYF

length: 17
V: TRBV4-3
D: -
CDR3: CASSQYATANSGNTIYF

length: 14
V: TRBV5-6
D: TRBD1
CDR3: CASNRQGGGYEQYF

length: 13
V: TRBV6-5
D: -
CDR3: CASSYSTGTEAFF

length: 15
V: TRBV28
D: -
CDR3: CASSFPGGGSYEQYF

length: 16
V: TRBV14
D: TRBD2
CDR3: CASSQAGLAGVGEQFF

length: 17
V: TRBV5-4
D: -
CDR3: CASSPETYQTENTEAFF